A single T cell receptor beta chain is shown here with its context. Its antigen is not known. The assay used was immunoSEQ (version v3.0), run at survey level. The table came from immunoSEQ multiplex PCR; TCRdb's copy has only in-frame clones and leaves some out. The sample yields tens of thousands of clones, 88% seen once. These data come from a study of long-term antiretroviral therapy in people with HIV. Study-level points and caveats: Dominant in the repertoire at all time points were clones expanded before ART. Samples were collected from about 2003 to 2018 under possibly less effective ART regimens. ART adherence, viral resistance and therapy changes went unrecorded.

CDR1 is SGHRS and CDR2 is YFSETQ in the germline V gene. V lost 4 bases, J lost 8 bases, and 5 bases stayed unmatched. The CDR3 sequence is 14 residues long. Each sample contained roughly 0.85-10 million cryopreserved PBMC, thawed before DNA extraction. V and J are TRBV5-1 and TRBJ2-1; 11 positions agree with TRBD2. The receptor was derived from a man aged 50 to 59 with HIV. Specimen: unsorted PBMCs, collected roughly 5 years before starting antiretroviral therapy. CDR3 protein: CASSPTSGSYEQFF. The CDR3, as DNA: TGCGCCAGCAGCCCTACTAGCGGGAGCTATGAGCAGTTCTTC.